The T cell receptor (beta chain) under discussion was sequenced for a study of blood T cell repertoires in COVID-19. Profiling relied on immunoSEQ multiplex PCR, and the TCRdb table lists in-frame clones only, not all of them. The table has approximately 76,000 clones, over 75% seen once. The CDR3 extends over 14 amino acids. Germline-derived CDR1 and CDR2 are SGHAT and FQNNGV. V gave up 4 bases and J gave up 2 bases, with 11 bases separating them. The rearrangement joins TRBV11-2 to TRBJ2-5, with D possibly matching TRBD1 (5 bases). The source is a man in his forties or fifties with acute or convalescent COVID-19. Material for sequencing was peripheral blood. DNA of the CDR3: TGTGCCAGCAGCTCGACAGAAAAACAAGAGACCCAGTACTTC. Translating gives CASSSTEKQETQYF.